These 6 T cell receptor beta chains were sequenced from one sample in a study of blood T cell repertoires in COVID-19. Clones were sequenced by immunoSEQ multiplex PCR, and TCRdb holds only the in-frame ones, with some missing. There are more than 200,000 clones in the sample; around 84% occur only once, and roughly 4.9% lies in the top ten. The source material was peripheral blood. All receptors derive from a woman between 55 and 75 years old with COVID-19, enrolled during active disease.

The rearrangement uses TRBV7-2 and TRBJ2-1, with 7 bases that match TRBD2. Germline V gives CDR1 SGHTA, CDR2 FQGNSA. J was trimmed by 6 bases and V by 5 bases; bases with no gene match: 10. This CDR3 is built from 15 residues. CDR3 loop: CASSKQAGYLNEQFF. CDR3 bases: TGTGCCAGCAGCAAGCAAGCGGGGTACCTCAATGAGCAGTTCTTC.

This chain uses TRBV29-1 with TRBJ2-1; 9 bases are shared with TRBD2. The CDR3 runs to 16 residues. With V trimmed by 1 base and J by 8 bases, 12 bases remained unmatched. From germline, CDR1 is SQVTM and CDR2 ANQGSEA. The CDR3, as DNA: TGCAGCGTTGAAGGGAGTAGCGGGAGTCCGCTCTATGAGCAGTTCTTC. Its protein is CSVEGSSGSPLYEQFF.

The J gene is TRBJ1-4, the V gene TRBV30; the D is unclear. Germline values: CDR1 GTSNPN, CDR2 SVGIG (reference sequence). This CDR3 is built from 12 residues. The V end was cut by 1 base, the J end by 14 bases, with 14 bases between. DNA of the CDR3: TGTGCCTGGAGTGAGTTACCCGGTCCCCTGTTTTTT. Translating gives CAWSELPGPLFF.

The chain is built from TRBV7-2 and TRBJ2-4; D call uncertain. The CDR3 is 14 amino acids. Per germline, CDR1 SGHTA and CDR2 FQGNSA. Trimming removed 3 bases from V and 3 bases from J, with 9 bases in between. Here the CDR3 reads CASSFRFDKNIQYF. DNA of the CDR3: TGTGCCAGCAGCTTTAGATTTGACAAAAACATTCAGTACTTC.

The chain carries TRBV27 and TRBJ2-3; D not resolved. The CDR3 length is 13 residues. Germline V CDR1 and CDR2: MNHEY, SMNVEV (reference sequence). V was shortened by 4 bases and J by 5 bases, with 10 bases between the two germline ends. CDR3 in amino acids: CASSYPGEDTQYF. The CDR3 DNA follows: TGTGCCAGCAGTTACCCCGGTGAAGATACGCAGTATTTT.

This clone was detected once. The chain employs TRBV7-9 and TRBJ2-1, with 13 bases that match TRBD2. Trimming took 4 bases from V and 6 from J; bases not matched to a gene: 6. There are 16 residues in the CDR3. Germline V CDR1 and CDR2: SEHNR, FQNEAQ (reference sequence). The CDR3 DNA follows: TGTGCCAGCAGCTCTAAAACTAGCGGGAGGGCCAATGAGCAGTTCTTC. Its translation is CASSSKTSGRANEQFF. Looking up the rest from reference TRBV7-9 and TRBJ2-1 gives the full variable domain: DTGVSQNPRHKITKRGQNVTFRCDPISEHNRLYWYRQTLGQGPEFLTYFQNEAQLEKSRLLSDRFSAERPKGSFSTLEIQRTEQGDSAMYLCASSSKTSGRANEQFFGPGTRLTVL.